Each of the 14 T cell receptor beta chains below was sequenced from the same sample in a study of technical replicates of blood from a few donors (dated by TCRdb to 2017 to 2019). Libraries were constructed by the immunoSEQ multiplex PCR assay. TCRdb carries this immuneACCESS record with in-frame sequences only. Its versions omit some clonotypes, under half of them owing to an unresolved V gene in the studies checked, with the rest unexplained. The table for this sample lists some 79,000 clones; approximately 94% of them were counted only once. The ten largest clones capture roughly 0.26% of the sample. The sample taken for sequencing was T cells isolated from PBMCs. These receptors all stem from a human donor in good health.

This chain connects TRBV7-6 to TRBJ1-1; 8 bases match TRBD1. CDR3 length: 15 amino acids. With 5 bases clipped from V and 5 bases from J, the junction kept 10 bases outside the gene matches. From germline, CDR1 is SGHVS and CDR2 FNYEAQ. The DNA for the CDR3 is TGTGCCAGCAGCCCAGAGAGGACAGGGCGGACTGAAGCTTTCTTT. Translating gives CASSPERTGRTEAFF. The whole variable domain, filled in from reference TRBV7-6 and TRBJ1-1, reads GAGVSQSPRYKVTKRGQDVALRCDPISGHVSLYWYRQALGQGPEFLTYFNYEAQQDKSGLPNDRFSAERPEGSISTLTIQRTEQRDSAMYRCASSPERTGRTEAFFGQGTRLTVV.

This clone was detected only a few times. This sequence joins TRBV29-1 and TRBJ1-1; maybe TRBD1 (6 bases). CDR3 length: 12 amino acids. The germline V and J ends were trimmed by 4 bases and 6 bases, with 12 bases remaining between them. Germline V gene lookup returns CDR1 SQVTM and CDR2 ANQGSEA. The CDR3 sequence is CSVVRGGAEAFF. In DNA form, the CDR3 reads TGCAGCGTTGTCAGGGGAGGGGCTGAAGCTTTCTTT.

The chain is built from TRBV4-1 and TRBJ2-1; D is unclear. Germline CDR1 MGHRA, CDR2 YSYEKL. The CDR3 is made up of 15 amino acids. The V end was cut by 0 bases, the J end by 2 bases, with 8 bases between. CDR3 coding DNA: TGCGCCAGCAGCCAAGAGCCGGTCCCCTACAATGAGCAGTTCTTC. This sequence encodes CASSQEPVPYNEQFF.

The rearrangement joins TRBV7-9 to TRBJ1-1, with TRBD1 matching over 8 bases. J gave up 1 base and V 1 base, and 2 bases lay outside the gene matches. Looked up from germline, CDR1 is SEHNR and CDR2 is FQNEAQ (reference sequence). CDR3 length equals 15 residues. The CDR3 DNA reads TGTGCCAGCAGCTTAGTTGGGACAGGGAACACTGAAGCTTTCTTT. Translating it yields CASSLVGTGNTEAFF.

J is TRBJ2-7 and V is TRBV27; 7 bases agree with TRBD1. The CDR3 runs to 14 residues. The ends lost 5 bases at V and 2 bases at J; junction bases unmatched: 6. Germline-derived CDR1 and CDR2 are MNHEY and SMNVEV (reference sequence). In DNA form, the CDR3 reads TGTGCCAGCAGTGTAAGACAGGGACCCTACGAGCAGTACTTC. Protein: CASSVRQGPYEQYF.

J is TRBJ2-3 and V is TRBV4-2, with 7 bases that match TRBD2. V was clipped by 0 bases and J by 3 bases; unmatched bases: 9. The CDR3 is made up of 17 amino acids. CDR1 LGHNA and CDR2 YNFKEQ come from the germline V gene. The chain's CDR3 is CASSQERAGAPTDTQYF. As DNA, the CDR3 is TGTGCCAGCAGCCAAGAAAGGGCGGGAGCTCCGACAGATACGCAGTATTTT.

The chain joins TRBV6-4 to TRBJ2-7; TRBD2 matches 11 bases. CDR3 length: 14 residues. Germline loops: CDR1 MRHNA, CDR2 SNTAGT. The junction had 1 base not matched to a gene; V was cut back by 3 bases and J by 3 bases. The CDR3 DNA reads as TGTGCCAGCAGTGAAACTAGCGGGAGCTACGAGCAGTACTTC. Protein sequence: CASSETSGSYEQYF.

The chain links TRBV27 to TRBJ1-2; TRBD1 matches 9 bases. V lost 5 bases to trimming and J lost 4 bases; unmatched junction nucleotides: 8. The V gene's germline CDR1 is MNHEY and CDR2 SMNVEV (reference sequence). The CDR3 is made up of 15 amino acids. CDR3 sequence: CASSLQGARLYGYTF. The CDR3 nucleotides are TGTGCCAGCAGTCTACAGGGGGCCCGCCTCTATGGCTACACCTTC.

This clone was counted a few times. CDR3 in DNA: TGTGCCAGCAGCTTTTCGGTCGGTCGGGGAAACACTGAAGCTTTCTTT. It translates to CASSFSVGRGNTEAFF. The chain links TRBV14 to TRBJ1-1; D is unresolved. The CDR3 covers 16 residues. Germline CDR1 reads SGHDN; CDR2 reads FVKESK. Deletions cut 5 bases from V and 2 bases from J, with 18 bases between.

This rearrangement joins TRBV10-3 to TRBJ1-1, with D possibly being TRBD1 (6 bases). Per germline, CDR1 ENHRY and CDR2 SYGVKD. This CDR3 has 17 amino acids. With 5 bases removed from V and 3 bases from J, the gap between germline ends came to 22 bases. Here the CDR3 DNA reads TGTGCCATCAGTCCTTCTAGGGGGTTCCGTATCGACACTGAAGCTTTCTTT. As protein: CAISPSRGFRIDTEAFF.

CDR3 sequence: CAWKGLSNTGELFF. CDR3 DNA: TGTGCCTGGAAGGGACTTTCAAACACCGGGGAGCTGTTTTTT. This chain joins TRBV30 and TRBJ2-2, with D tentatively TRBD2 (6 bases). CDR1 and CDR2 (germline): GTSNPN, SVGIG (reference sequence). V lost 4 bases and J 2 bases, leaving 11 bases between the germline ends. This CDR3 is built from 14 residues.

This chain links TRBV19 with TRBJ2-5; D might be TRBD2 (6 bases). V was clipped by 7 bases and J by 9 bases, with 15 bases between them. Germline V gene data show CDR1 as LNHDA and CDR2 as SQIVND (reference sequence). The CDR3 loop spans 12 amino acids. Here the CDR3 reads CASTVPGEAQYF. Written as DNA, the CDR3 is TGTGCCAGTACGGTTCCGGGGGAGGCCCAGTACTTC.

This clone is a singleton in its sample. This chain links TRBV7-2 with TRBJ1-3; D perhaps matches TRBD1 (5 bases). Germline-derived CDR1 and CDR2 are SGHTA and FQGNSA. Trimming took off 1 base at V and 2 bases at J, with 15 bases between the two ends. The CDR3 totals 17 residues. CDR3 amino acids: CASSLEGRQGTGNTIYF. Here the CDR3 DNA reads TGTGCCAGCAGCTTAGAAGGTCGTCAGGGTACTGGAAACACCATATATTTT.

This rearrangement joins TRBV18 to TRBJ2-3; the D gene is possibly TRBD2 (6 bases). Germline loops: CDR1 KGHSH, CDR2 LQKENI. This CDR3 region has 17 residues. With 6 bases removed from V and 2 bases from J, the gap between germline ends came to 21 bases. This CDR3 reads CASSPPGLRRPTDTQYF. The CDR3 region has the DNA TGTGCCAGCTCCCCCCCGGGACTGCGACGTCCCACAGATACGCAGTATTTT.